This entry features one TCR beta chain sequence. Its antigen remains unidentified. Regarding treatment: oral pan-JAK inhibitor, 5-10 mg twice daily. Reverse transcription of extracted RNA yielded cDNA, which provided the sequencing template. Assay: immunoSEQ multiplex PCR; the TCRdb copy retains only in-frame clones and omits some. The sample records fewer than 100,000 clones, approximately 70% being singletons. The sample comes from a study of CD8+ T cells in alopecia areata. Study context: Treatment of the treated patients consisted of oral tofacitinib, 5 to 10 mg twice daily. The percentage of affected scalp area served as the score of severity for treated patients.

Study results and limitations: Throughout tofacitinib, many expanded lesional clones continued to persist in scalp and blood. Affected scalp, especially in alopecia totalis/universalis, had a higher clonality than normal scalp did.

This receptor was identified in a human donor with alopecia areata. The sample consisted of CD8+ T cells sorted from blood, taken at approximately week 45, from a patient treated with tofacitinib.

The CDR3 coding sequence is TGTGCCAGCAGCGCCGAGTTAGAAGCTTTCTTT. Protein: CASSAELEAFF. The rearrangement uses TRBV11-2 and TRBJ1-1, with D unresolved. The CDR3 is 11 amino acids. Trimming removed 5 bases at V and 8 bases at J, with 9 bases between. Germline CDR1 and CDR2: SGHAT and FQNNGV. Using reference TRBV11-2 and TRBJ1-1 for the parts outside the CDR3, the full variable domain is EAGVAQSPRYKIIEKRQSVAFWCNPISGHATLYWYQQILGQGPKLLIQFQNNGVVDDSQLPKDRFSAERLKGVDSTLKIQPAKLEDSAVYLCASSAELEAFFGQGTRLTVV.